This passage covers 16 T cell receptor beta chains from one sample sequenced in a study of blood T cells in healthy people across ages. A J-beta primer mix and a sample-barcoded 5' primer were used in a second PCR of about 6 to 12 cycles. One entry per CDR3 protein, called by TCRdb with MiXCR from the 5' RACE reads. The sample has hundreds of thousands of distinct CDR3 sequences, around 41% seen once. What was sequenced was blood. The receptors come from a man older than 75 in good health.

This clonotype came up a few times. This sequence joins TRBV7-2 and TRBJ1-2; D is possibly TRBD1 (5 bases). The CDR3 sequence is 14 residues long. Trimming stripped 1 base from V and 3 bases from J, with 9 bases between. The germline gives CDR1 SGHTA, CDR2 FQGNSA. The CDR3 spells CASSLDAGDYGYTF. CDR3 nucleotide sequence: TGTGCCAGCAGCTTAGACGCGGGGGACTATGGCTACACCTTC. The complete variable domain, with remaining parts taken from reference TRBV7-2 and TRBJ1-2, reads GAGVSQSPSNKVTEKGKDVELRCDPISGHTALYWYRQSLGQGLEFLIYFQGNSAPDKSGLPSDRFSAERTGGSVSTLTIQRTQQEDSAVYLCASSLDAGDYGYTFGSGTRLTVV.

This clonotype was seen a single time. V gene TRBV20-1 combines with J gene TRBJ1-4; maybe TRBD1 (5 bases). Germline CDR1 DFQATT, CDR2 SNEGSKA (reference sequence). The length of the CDR3 is 12 residues. V dropped 7 bases and J dropped 4 bases, with 10 bases sitting between them. CDR3 loop: CSGWQGNEKLFF. The DNA of the CDR3 is TGCAGTGGATGGCAGGGTAATGAAAAACTGTTTTTT.

V and J are TRBV10-1 and TRBJ2-3, with 12 bases that match TRBD2. Unmatched junction bases numbered 6, after V lost 2 bases and J lost 6 bases. Germline-derived CDR1 and CDR2 are WNHNN and SYGVQD (reference sequence). This CDR3 is 16 amino acids long. CDR3: CASSEGLAGRRDTQYF. CDR3 in DNA: TGCGCCAGCAGTGAGGGACTAGCGGGGCGGCGGGATACGCAGTATTTT.

The chain joins TRBV5-6 to TRBJ2-5; maybe TRBD2 (5 bases). V lost 1 base and J 1 base, leaving 14 bases between the germline ends. Germline V gene lookup returns CDR1 SGHDT and CDR2 YYEEEE. CDR3 length: 16 residues. The CDR3 protein is CASSLLAGSGQETQYF. The CDR3 DNA sequence: TGTGCCAGCAGCTTGTTGGCGGGTTCGGGCCAAGAGACCCAGTACTTC.

Many counts were recorded for this clonotype. The chain couples TRBV12-3 or TRBV12-4 to TRBJ2-1; 7 bases are a match to TRBD2. The CDR3 runs 15 residues. The V and J ends lost 2 bases and 6 bases, in that order; junction bases with no gene match: 7. CDR3 DNA sequence: TGTGCCAGCAGTTTATCACAGGCGGGAGTCAATGAGCAGTTCTTC. Translation: CASSLSQAGVNEQFF.

This clonotype was recorded a few times. The V and J genes are TRBV3-1 and TRBJ2-7; TRBD1 matches at 10 bases. Germline CDR1 and CDR2: LGHDT and YNNKEL (reference sequence). J gave up 0 bases and V 7 bases, and 6 bases lay outside the gene matches. This CDR3 comprises 15 residues. In DNA, the CDR3 is TGTGCCAGCAACGGACAGGGGGGTGGCTCCTACGAGCAGTACTTC. As protein: CASNGQGGGSYEQYF.

The sample holds a few counts of this clonotype. This chain uses TRBV20-1 with TRBJ2-4, with a tentative D call TRBD1 (6 bases). The J call may be incorrect, as the DNA end agrees better with TRBJ2-7. The length of the CDR3 is 11 residues. Looked up from germline, CDR1 is DFQATT and CDR2 is SNEGSKA (reference sequence). This CDR3 is CSATGFDEQYF. For the CDR3, the DNA is TGCAGTGCCACAGGGTTCGACGAGCAGTACTTC.

The chain joins TRBV11-3 to TRBJ2-7; 9 nucleotides agree with TRBD1. V lost 5 bases to trimming and J lost 6 bases; unmatched junction nucleotides: 8. Germline lookup yields CDR1 SGHNT and CDR2 YENEEA. This CDR3 has 14 amino acids. CDR3 residues: CASSAGTGYLEQYF. CDR3 DNA sequence: TGTGCCAGCAGCGCCGGGACAGGGTATCTCGAGCAGTACTTC.

This clonotype was counted between two and nine times. For the CDR3, the DNA is TGCGCCAGCAGCTTCCTAGCGGGGGAGAACTACGAGCAGTACTTC. This gives the protein CASSFLAGENYEQYF. The rearrangement joins TRBV5-1 to TRBJ2-7, with 10 bases identical to TRBD2. Germline V lookup: CDR1 SGHRS, CDR2 YFSETQ. V lost 2 bases and J lost 3; bases outside the gene matches: 5. The CDR3 spans 15 residues.

The chain has TRBV7-2 and TRBJ2-1, with TRBD1 matching over 7 bases. This CDR3 has 15 amino acids. The junction had 7 bases not matched to a gene; V was cut back by 1 base and J by 7 bases. Germline assignment: CDR1 SGHTA and CDR2 FQGNSA. The CDR3 is CASSLVRGQQNEQFF. CDR3 DNA sequence: TGTGCCAGCAGCTTAGTGAGGGGGCAGCAGAATGAGCAGTTCTTC.

This clonotype occurred many times. The chain's CDR3 is CASKDTDTQYF. The CDR3 coding sequence is TGTGCCAGCAAAGACACAGATACGCAGTATTTT. The chain couples TRBV2 to TRBJ2-3; unclear D gene. This CDR3 has 11 amino acids. Germline V gene sequence: CDR1 SNHLY, CDR2 FYNNEI. The germline V and J ends were trimmed by 7 bases and 2 bases, with 4 bases remaining between them.

In its sample, this clonotype was seen many times. The chain is built from TRBV6-4 and TRBJ1-2; possibly TRBD1 for D (6 bases). Trimming shortened V by 8 bases and J by 8 bases, and 24 bases separated the two germline ends. Germline V CDR1 and CDR2: MRHNA, SNTAGT. The length of the CDR3 is 15 residues. This CDR3 is CASRITPGGGYGYTF. The CDR3 region has the DNA TGTGCCAGCCGTATTACCCCGGGAGGGGGTTACGGCTACACCTTC.

The genes are TRBV20-1 and TRBJ1-5, with D possibly TRBD1 on 5 matching bases. The CDR3 extends over 14 amino acids. Deletions cut 0 bases from V and 7 bases from J, with 13 bases between. Germline CDR1 is DFQATT and CDR2 is SNEGSKA (reference sequence). The CDR3 sequence: CSARDAGVGQPQHF. DNA of the CDR3: TGCAGTGCTAGAGATGCGGGGGTTGGACAGCCCCAGCATTTT.

V and J are TRBV4-3 and TRBJ2-6; D assignment may be TRBD1 or TRBD2 (5 bases each). V shed 0 bases and J shed 3 bases, with 18 bases lying between them. Germline-derived CDR1 and CDR2 are LGHNA and YSLEER. The CDR3 consists of 19 residues. The CDR3 protein is CASSQDPPGGGSGANVLTF. DNA for the CDR3: TGCGCCAGCAGCCAAGATCCCCCTGGGGGTGGAAGTGGGGCCAACGTCCTGACTTTC.

This clonotype showed up just a few times. CDR3 protein: CSVAYAGELFF. The CDR3 bases are TGCAGCGTCGCGTACGCCGGGGAGCTGTTTTTT. The chain joins TRBV29-1 to TRBJ2-2; unclear D gene. Germline lookup yields CDR1 SQVTM and CDR2 ANQGSEA. V lost 6 bases, J lost 6 bases, and 8 bases lay in between. There are 11 residues in the CDR3.

Note on this clonotype: A read error may explain this, as a much larger clone is one base away. J is TRBJ2-7 and V is TRBV11-2; 9 bases align to TRBD1. Germline CDR1 is SGHAT and CDR2 is FQNNGV. The CDR3 has 14 amino acids. V was clipped by 3 bases and J by 3 bases; unmatched bases: 3. This CDR3 is CASSFDRGGYEQYF. The DNA of the CDR3 is TGTGCCAGCAGCTTCGACAGGGGGGGCTACGAGCAGTACTTC.